This TCR beta chain was found in a study of T cell repertoires in cytomegalovirus infection. Study background: Indicated by public TCR beta signatures were CMV infection and matching HLA type.

Findings and limits, study-wide: HLA-C-restricted CMV clonotypes gave the most frequent clonotype in two of eight donors. Frequencies of public TCR beta families were cumulated, and this identified carriers of CMV plus the relevant HLA.

Points on this clonotype: Its target is not known.

TCRdb processed the reads anew with MiXCR; each CDR3 protein has one entry. The sample shows approximately 630,000 distinct CDR3 sequences, approximately 25% of them seen only once. This TCR came from a human donor in good health (CMV status not recorded). Some clones in this sample may be carry-over from other donors' samples. The sequenced sample consisted of CD8+ T cells from PBMCs.

CDR3 nucleotides: TGCAGTGCTTTGACTACTACAAAAGAGACCCAGTACTTC. Translation gives CSALTTTKETQYF. The chain carries TRBV20-1 and TRBJ2-5; D is possibly TRBD2 (5 bases). Germline V CDR1 and CDR2: DFQATT, SNEGSKA (reference sequence). This CDR3 has 13 residues. V was cut by 5 bases and J by 3 bases, with 13 bases left in between.